The source of this T cell receptor (beta chain) is a study of OX40 agonist ivuxolimab in advanced cancers. Sequencing used immunoSEQ multiplex PCR; TCRdb keeps in-frame clones, though not all of them. The sample has about 75,000 clones; about 85% are singletons. CDR3 length: 11 residues. V was clipped by 2 bases and J by 7 bases, with 3 bases between them. The germline V gene has CDR1 MDHEN and CDR2 SYDVKM. The material was CD4+ or CD8+ T cells sorted from blood, obtained in a trial of the OX40 agonist ivuxolimab. The clonotype originates from an adult with an advanced solid tumor such as melanoma, head and neck, liver or kidney cancer. This chain joins TRBV28 and TRBJ1-5; D gene uncertain. DNA of the CDR3: TGTGCCAGCAGTTTAGAGCAGCCCCAGCATTTT. Translated: CASSLEQPQHF.